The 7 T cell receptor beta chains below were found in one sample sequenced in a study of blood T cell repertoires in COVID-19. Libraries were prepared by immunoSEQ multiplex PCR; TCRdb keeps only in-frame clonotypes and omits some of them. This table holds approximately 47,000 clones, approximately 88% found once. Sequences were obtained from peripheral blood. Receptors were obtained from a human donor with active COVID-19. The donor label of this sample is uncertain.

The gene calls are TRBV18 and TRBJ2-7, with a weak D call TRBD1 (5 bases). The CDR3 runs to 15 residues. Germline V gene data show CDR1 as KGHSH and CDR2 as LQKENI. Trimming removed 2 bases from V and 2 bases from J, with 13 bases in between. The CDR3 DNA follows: TGTGCCAGCTCACCAGGGGCAGGGCCAACCTACGAGCAGTACTTC. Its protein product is CASSPGAGPTYEQYF.

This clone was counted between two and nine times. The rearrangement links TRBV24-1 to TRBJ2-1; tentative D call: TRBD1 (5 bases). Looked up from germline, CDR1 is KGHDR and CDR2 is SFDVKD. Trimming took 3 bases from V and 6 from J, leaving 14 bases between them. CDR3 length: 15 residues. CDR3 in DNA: TGTGCCACCAGTGATGGCCAGGGCAGGAGCAATGAGCAGTTCTTC. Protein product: CATSDGQGRSNEQFF.

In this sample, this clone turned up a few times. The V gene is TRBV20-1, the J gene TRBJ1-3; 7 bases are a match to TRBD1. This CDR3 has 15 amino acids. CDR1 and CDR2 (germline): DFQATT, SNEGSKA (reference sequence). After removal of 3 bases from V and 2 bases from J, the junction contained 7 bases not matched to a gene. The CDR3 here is CSASRDRVTGNTIYF. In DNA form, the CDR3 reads TGCAGTGCTAGTCGCGACAGGGTCACTGGAAACACCATATATTTT.

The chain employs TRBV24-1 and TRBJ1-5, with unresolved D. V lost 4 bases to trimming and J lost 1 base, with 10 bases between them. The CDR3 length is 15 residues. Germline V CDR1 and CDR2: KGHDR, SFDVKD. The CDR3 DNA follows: TGTGCCACCAGTGAACAAGGAGGGAGCAATCAGCCCCAGCATTTT. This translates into CATSEQGGSNQPQHF.

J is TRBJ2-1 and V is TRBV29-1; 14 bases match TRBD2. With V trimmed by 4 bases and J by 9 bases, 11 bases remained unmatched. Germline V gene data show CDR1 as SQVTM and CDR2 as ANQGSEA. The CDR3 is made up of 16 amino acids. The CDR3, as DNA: TGCAGCGTTGCAAGTCCGGGACTAGCGGGAGTAGGTGAGCAGTTCTTC. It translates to CSVASPGLAGVGEQFF.

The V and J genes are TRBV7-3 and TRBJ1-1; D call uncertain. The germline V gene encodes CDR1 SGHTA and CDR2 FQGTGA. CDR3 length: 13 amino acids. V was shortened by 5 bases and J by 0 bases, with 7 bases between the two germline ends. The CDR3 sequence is CASSPHMNTEAFF. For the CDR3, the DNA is TGTGCCAGCAGCCCTCACATGAACACTGAAGCTTTCTTT.

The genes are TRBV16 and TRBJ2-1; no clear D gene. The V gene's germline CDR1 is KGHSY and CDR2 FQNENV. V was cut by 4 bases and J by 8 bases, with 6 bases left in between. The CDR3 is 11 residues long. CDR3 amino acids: CASSPQDEQFF. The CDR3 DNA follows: TGTGCCAGCAGCCCCCAGGATGAGCAGTTCTTC.